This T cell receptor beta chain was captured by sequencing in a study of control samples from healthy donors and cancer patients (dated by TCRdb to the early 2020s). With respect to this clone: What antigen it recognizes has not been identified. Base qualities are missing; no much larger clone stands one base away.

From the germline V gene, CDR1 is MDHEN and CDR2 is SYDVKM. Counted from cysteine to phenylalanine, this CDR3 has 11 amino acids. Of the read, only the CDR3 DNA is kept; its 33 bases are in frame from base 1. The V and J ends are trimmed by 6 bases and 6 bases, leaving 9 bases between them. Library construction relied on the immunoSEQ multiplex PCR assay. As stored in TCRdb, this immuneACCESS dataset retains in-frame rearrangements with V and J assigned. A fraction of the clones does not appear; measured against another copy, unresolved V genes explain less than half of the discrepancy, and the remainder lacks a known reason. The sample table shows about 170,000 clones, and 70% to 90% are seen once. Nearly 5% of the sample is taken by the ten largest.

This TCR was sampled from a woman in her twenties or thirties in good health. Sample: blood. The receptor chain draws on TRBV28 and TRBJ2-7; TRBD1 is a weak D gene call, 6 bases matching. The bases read TGTGCCAGCAGCCCGGACAGCGAGCAGTACTTC. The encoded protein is CASSPDSEQYF.